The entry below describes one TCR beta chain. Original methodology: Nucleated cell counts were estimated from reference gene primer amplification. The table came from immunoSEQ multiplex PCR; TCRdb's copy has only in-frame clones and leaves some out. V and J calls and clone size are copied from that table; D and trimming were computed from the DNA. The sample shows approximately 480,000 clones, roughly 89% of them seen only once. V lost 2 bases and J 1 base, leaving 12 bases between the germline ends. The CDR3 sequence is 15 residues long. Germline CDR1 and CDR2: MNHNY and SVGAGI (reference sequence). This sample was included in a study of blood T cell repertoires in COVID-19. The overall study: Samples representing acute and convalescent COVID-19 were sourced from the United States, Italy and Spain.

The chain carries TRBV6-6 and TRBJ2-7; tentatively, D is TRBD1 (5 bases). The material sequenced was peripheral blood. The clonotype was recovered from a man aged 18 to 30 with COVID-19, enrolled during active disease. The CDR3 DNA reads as TGTGCCAGCAGTTACCGGCAGGGTCCTTCCTACGAGCAGTACTTC. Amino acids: CASSYRQGPSYEQYF.